The T cell receptor (beta chain) under discussion was sequenced for a study of T cells after yellow fever vaccination. By 5'RACE template switching, TCR cDNA was produced, with a universal primer site and UMIs added in the process. From the 5' RACE reads, TCRdb called clonotypes with MiXCR, one entry per CDR3 protein. The table shows around 360,000 distinct CDR3 sequences, with about 9.9% occurring only once. This clonotype was picked up a small number of times. Its antigen remains unknown. This CDR3 is 13 amino acids long. Deletions cut 7 bases from V and 0 bases from J, with 12 bases between. CDR1 is SQVTM and CDR2 is ANQGSEA in the germline V gene. Overall study findings and caveats: There was a possibility that FACS-sorted repertoires contained abundant clonotypes contaminating from the bulk population. Although the secondary response was weaker, it peaked faster, at day 5 versus 15.

The rearrangement uses TRBV29-1 and TRBJ1-1; D remains ambiguous. The sample in question was PBMCs, obtained on the day of the first yellow fever vaccination. The sequence derives from a man aged 18 to 30 who received the YFV17D yellow fever vaccine. The CDR3 protein is CSGRTVMNTEAFF. CDR3 coding DNA: TGCAGCGGCCGGACCGTCATGAACACTGAAGCTTTCTTT.